This TCR beta chain was identified during a study of control samples from healthy donors and cancer patients. Using immunoSEQ multiplex PCR, the repertoire was profiled, and TCRdb retains in-frame clones only, with some absent. This repertoire shows more than 95,000 clones, about 90% found once; its top ten account for around 3%. The germline CDR1 and CDR2 sequences are LGHDT and YNNKEL (reference sequence). The CDR3 covers 18 residues. Trimming took 2 bases from V and 5 from J; bases not matched to a gene: 13. Source material: blood. V gene TRBV3-1 (or the pseudogene TRBV3-2) combines with J gene TRBJ2-3, with 10 bases aligning to TRBD2. The receptor was derived from a man in his sixties in good health. The CDR3 protein is CASSQTLAGATSGDTQYF. CDR3 DNA: TGTGCCAGCAGCCAAACCCTAGCGGGGGCCACCAGCGGAGATACGCAGTATTTT.